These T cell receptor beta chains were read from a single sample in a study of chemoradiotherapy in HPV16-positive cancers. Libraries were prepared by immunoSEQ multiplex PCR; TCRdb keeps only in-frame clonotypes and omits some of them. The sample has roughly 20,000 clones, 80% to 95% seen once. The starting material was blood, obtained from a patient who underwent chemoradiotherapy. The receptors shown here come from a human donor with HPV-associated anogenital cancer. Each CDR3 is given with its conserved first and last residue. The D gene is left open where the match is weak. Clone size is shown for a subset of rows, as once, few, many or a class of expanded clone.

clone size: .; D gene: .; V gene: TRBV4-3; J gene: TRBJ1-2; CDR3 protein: CASSQEGDYGYTF; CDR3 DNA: TGCGCCAGCAGCCAAGAAGGAGACTATGGCTACACCTTC
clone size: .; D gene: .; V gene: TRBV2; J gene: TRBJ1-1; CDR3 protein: CASSVREGSTEAFF; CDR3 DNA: TGTGCCAGCAGTGTCAGGGAGGGGAGCACTGAAGCTTTCTTT
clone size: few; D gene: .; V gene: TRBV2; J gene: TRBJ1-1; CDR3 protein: CAGNRYTMNTEAFF; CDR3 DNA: TGTGCCGGTAACAGGTACACCATGAACACTGAAGCTTTCTTT
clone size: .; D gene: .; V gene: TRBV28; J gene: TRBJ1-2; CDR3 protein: CASSLRQFAGYTF; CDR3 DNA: TGTGCCAGCAGTTTACGACAGTTCGCGGGCTACACCTTC
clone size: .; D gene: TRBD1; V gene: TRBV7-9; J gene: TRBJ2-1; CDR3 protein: CASSSRQGYGQFF; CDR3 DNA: TGTGCCAGCAGCTCCAGACAGGGGTATGGGCAGTTCTTC
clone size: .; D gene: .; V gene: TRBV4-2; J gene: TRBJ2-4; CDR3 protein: CASSPLRAGGNIQYF; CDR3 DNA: TGTGCCAGCAGCCCGCTCAGGGCGGGTGGGAACATTCAGTACTTC
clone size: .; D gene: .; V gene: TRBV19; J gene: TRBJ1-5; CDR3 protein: CASSIDSVNQPQHF; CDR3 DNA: TGTGCCAGTAGTATAGACAGCGTCAATCAGCCCCAGCATTTT
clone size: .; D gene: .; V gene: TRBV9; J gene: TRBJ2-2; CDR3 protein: CASSVGALEGANTGELFF; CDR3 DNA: TGTGCCAGCAGCGTAGGGGCGTTGGAGGGGGCGAACACCGGGGAGCTGTTTTTT
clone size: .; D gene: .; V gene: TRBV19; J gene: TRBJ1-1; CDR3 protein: CASTGSMGPTEAFF; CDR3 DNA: TGTGCCAGTACGGGGAGCATGGGTCCGACTGAAGCTTTCTTT
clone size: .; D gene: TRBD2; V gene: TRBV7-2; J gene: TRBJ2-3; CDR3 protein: CASSLGPSGLTTDTQYF; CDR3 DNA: TGTGCCAGCAGCTTAGGTCCTAGCGGGTTAACGACAGATACGCAGTATTTT
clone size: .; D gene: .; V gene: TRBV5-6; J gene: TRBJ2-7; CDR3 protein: CASSYIRGSSYEQYF; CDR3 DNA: TGTGCCAGCAGCTACATACGGGGGAGCTCCTACGAGCAGTACTTC
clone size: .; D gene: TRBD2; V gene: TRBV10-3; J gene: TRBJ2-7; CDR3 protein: CAISAGGGYEQYF; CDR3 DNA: TGTGCCATCAGTGCGGGAGGCGGATACGAGCAGTACTTC
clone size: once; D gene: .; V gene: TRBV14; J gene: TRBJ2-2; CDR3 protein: CASSHKTANTGELFF; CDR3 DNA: TGTGCCAGCAGCCATAAGACGGCGAACACCGGGGAGCTGTTTTTT
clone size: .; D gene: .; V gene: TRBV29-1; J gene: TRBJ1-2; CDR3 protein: CSGWDRMVGYTF; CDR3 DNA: TGCAGCGGATGGGACCGCATGGTTGGCTACACCTTC
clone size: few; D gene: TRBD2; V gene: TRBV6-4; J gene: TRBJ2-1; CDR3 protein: CASSDLAGGYNEQFF; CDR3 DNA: TGTGCCAGCAGCGACCTAGCGGGAGGGTACAATGAGCAGTTCTTC
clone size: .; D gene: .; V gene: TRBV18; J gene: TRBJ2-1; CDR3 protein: CASSLTSQSSYNEQFF; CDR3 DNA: TGTGCCAGCTCACTTACTAGCCAGAGCTCCTACAATGAGCAGTTCTTC
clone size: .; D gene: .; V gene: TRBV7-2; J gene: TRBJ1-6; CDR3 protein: CASTLGRNSPLHF; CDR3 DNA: TGTGCCAGCACCCTAGGCCGAAATTCACCCCTCCACTTT
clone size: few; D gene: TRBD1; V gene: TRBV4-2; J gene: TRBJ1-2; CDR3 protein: CASSQESQGAYGYTF; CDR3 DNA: TGTGCCAGCAGCCAAGAGTCACAGGGGGCCTATGGCTACACCTTC
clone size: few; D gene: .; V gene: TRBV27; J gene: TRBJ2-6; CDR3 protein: CASRGAGANVLTF; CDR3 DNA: TGTGCCAGCAGGGGGGCAGGGGCCAACGTCCTGACTTTC
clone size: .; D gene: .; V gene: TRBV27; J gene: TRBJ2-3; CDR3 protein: CASSLEKNTDTQYF; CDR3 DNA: TGTGCCAGCAGTTTAGAAAAGAACACAGATACGCAGTATTTT
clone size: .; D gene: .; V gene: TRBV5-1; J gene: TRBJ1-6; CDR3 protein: CASSLLQENSPLHF; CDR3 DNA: TGCGCCAGCAGCTTGTTACAGGAGAATTCACCCCTCCACTTT
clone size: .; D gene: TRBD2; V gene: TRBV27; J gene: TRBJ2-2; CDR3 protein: CASSLSGTSGGVGTGELFF; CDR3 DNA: TGTGCCAGCAGTTTAAGCGGGACTAGCGGGGGGGTGGGCACCGGGGAGCTGTTTTTT
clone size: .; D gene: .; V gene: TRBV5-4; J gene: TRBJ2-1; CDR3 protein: CASTRLGGTYNEQFF; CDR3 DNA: TGTGCCAGCACCCGACTCGGGGGCACCTACAATGAGCAGTTCTTC
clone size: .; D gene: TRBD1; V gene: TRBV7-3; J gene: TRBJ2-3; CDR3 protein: CASSLQGGFGDTQYF; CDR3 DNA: TGTGCCAGCAGCTTACAAGGGGGCTTCGGAGATACGCAGTATTTT
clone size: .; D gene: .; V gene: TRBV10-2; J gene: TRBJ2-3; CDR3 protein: CASSDTDTQYF; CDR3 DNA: TGCGCCAGCAGTGACACAGATACGCAGTATTTT
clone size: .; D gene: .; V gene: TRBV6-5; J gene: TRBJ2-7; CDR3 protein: CASSRSYEQYF; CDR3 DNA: TGTGCCAGCAGTAGATCCTACGAGCAGTACTTC
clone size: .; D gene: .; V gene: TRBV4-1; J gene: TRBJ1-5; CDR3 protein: CASSQESPDRENQPQHF; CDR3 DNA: TGCGCCAGCAGCCAAGAATCCCCGGACAGAGAAAATCAGCCCCAGCATTTT
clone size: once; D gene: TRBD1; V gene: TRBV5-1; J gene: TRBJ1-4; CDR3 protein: CASSFQGDNEKLFF; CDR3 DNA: TGCGCCAGCAGCTTCCAGGGGGATAATGAAAAACTGTTTTTT
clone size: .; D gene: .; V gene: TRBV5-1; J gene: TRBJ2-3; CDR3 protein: CASSLADDPNLSTDTQYF; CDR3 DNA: TGCGCCAGCAGCTTGGCCGACGACCCGAACCTCAGCACAGATACGCAGTATTTT
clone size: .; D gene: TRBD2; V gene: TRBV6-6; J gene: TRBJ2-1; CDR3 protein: CASSYWSRGVNNEQFF; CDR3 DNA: TGTGCCAGCAGTTACTGGTCGCGGGGGGTCAACAATGAGCAGTTCTTC
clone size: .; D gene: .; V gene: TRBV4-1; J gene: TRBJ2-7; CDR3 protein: CASSEGGFHEQYF; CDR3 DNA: TGCGCCAGCAGCGAAGGGGGTTTCCACGAGCAGTACTTC
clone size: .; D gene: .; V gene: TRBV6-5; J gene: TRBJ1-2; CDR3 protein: CASGGPPGRYTF; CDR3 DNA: TGTGCCAGCGGGGGGCCGCCCGGTCGCTACACCTTC
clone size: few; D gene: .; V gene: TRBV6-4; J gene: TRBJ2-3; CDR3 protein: CASSVDRGDTQYF; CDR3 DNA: TGTGCCAGCAGTGTAGACCGAGGAGATACGCAGTATTTT
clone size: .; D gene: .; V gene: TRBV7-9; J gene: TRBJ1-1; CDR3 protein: CASSSRVNTEAFF; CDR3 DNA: TGTGCCAGCAGCTCCCGGGTGAACACTGAAGCTTTCTTT
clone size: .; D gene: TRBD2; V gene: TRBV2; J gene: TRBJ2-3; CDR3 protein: CASSPGLAIGTQYF; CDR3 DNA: TGTGCCAGCAGTCCGGGACTAGCAATTGGGACGCAGTATTTT
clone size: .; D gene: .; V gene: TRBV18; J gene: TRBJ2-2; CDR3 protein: CASSPRGLTGELFF; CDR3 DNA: TGTGCCAGCTCACCACGGGGACTGACCGGGGAGCTGTTTTTT
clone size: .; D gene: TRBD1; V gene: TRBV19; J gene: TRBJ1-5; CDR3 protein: CASSIGQGALHQPQHF; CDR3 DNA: TGTGCCAGTAGTATTGGACAGGGTGCTCTTCATCAGCCCCAGCATTTT
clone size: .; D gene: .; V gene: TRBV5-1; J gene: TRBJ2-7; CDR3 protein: CASSLGWGTYEQYF; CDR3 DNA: TGCGCCAGCAGCTTGGGCTGGGGAACATACGAGCAGTACTTC
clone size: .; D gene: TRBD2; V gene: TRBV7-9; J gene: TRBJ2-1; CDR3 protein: CASSALAGGPLGNEQFF; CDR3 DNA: TGTGCCAGCAGCGCCCTAGCGGGAGGGCCCCTAGGAAATGAGCAGTTCTTC
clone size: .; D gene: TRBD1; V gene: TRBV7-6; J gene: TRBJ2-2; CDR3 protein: CASSLGDRGFAGELFF; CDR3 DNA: TGTGCCAGCAGCTTAGGGGACAGGGGTTTTGCAGGGGAGCTGTTTTTT
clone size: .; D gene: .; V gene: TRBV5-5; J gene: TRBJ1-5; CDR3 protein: CASSSYTGLHQPQHF; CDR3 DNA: TGTGCCAGCAGCTCATACACAGGGCTCCATCAGCCCCAGCATTTT
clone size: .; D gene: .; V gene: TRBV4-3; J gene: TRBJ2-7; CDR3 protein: CASSQQTGTWYEQYF; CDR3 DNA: TGCGCCAGCAGCCAACAAACAGGGACGTGGTACGAGCAGTACTTC
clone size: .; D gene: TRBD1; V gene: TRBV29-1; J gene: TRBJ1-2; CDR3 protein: CSVGGQADGYTF; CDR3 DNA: TGCAGCGTTGGGGGACAGGCAGATGGCTACACCTTC
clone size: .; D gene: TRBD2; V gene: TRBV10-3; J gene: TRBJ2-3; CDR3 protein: CAIGEAGGTDTQYF; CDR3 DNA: TGTGCCATCGGAGAGGCGGGGGGCACAGATACGCAGTATTTT